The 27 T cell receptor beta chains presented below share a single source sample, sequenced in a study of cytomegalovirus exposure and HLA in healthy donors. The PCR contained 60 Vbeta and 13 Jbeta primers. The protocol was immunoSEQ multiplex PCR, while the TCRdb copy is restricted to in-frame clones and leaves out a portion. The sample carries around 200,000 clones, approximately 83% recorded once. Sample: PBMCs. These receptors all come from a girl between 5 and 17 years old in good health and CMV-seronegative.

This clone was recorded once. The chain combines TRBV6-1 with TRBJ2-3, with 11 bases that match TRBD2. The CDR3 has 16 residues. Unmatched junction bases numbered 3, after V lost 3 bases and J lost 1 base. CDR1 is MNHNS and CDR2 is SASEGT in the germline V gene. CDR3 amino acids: CASSESSGRGTDTQYF. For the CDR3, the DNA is TGTGCCAGCAGTGAGAGTAGCGGGAGGGGCACAGATACGCAGTATTTT.

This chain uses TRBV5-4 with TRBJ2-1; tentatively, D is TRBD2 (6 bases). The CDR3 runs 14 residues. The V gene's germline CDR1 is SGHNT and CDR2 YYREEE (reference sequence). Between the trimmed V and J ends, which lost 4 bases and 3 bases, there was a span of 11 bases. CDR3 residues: CASSVRGRYNEQFF. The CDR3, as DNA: TGTGCCAGCAGCGTGCGGGGTCGCTACAATGAGCAGTTCTTC.

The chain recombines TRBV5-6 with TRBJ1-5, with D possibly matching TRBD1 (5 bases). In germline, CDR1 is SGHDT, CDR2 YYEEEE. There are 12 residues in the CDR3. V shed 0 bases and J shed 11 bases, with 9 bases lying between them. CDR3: CASSLDTGSQHF. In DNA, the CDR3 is TGTGCCAGCAGCTTGGACACAGGTTCCCAGCATTTT. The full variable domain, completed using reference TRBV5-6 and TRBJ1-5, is DAGVTQSPTHLIKTRGQQVTLRCSPKSGHDTVSWYQQALGQGPQFIFQYYEEEERQRGNFPDRFSGHQFPNYSSELNVNALLLGDSALYLCASSLDTGSQHFGDGTRLSIL.

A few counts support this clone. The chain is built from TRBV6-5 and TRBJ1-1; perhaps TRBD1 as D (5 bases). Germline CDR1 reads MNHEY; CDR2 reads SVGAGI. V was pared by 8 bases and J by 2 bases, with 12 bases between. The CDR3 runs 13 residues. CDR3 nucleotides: TGTGCCAGCTGGGCCAGGGTAAACACTGAAGCTTTCTTT. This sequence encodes CASWARVNTEAFF.

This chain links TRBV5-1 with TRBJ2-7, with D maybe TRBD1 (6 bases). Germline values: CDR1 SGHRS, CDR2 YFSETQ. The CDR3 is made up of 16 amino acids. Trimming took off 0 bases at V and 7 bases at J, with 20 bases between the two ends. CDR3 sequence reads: CASSLEGDTIRGEQYF. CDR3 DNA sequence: TGCGCCAGCAGCTTGGAAGGGGACACTATAAGGGGGGAGCAGTACTTC.

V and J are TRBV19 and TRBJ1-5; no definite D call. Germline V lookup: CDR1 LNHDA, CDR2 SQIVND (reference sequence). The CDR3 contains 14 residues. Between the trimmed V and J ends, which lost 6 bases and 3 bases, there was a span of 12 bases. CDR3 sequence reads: CASRHTLYNQPQHF. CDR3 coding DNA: TGTGCCAGTAGGCACACCCTTTACAATCAGCCCCAGCATTTT.

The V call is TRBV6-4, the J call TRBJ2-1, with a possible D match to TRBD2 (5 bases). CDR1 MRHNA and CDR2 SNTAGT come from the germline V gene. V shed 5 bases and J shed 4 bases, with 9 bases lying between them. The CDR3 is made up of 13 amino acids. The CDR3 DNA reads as TGTGCCAGCAGTAGGGAGAGGTACAATGAGCAGTTCTTC. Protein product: CASSRERYNEQFF.

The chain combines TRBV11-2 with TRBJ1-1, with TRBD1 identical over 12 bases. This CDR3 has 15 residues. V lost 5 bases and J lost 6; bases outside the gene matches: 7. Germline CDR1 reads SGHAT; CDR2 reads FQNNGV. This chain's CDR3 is CASSPPGQGAAEAFF. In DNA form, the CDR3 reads TGTGCCAGCAGCCCTCCGGGACAGGGGGCCGCTGAAGCTTTCTTT.

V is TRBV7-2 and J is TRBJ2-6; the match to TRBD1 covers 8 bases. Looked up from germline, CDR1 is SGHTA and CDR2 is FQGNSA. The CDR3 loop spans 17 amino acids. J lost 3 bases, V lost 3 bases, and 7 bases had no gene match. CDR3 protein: CASSFRTGKSGANVLTF. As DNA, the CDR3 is TGTGCCAGCAGCTTTCGGACAGGGAAGAGTGGGGCCAACGTCCTGACTTTC.

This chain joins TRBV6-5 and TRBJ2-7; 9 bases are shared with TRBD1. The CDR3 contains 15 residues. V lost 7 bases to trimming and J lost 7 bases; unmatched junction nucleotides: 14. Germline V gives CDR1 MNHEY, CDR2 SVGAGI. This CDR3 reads CASKRTRDRVTEQYF. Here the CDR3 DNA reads TGTGCCAGCAAAAGGACGCGGGACAGGGTTACAGAGCAGTACTTC.

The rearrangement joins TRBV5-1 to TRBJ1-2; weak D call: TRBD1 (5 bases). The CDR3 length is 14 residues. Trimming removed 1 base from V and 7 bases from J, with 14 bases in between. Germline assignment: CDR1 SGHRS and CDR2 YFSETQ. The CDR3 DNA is TGCGCCAGCAGCTTGTTCCAGGGCGAGGCTGGCTACACCTTC. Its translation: CASSLFQGEAGYTF.

The CDR3 region has the DNA TGCGCCAGCAGCTTCACAGCGGGAGCGGGGGCCGGGGAGCTGTTTTTT. It yields the protein CASSFTAGAGAGELFF. This rearrangement joins TRBV5-1 to TRBJ2-2, with TRBD2 identical over 8 bases. The CDR3 length is 16 residues. With V trimmed by 2 bases and J by 6 bases, 9 bases remained unmatched. The germline V gene encodes CDR1 SGHRS and CDR2 YFSETQ.

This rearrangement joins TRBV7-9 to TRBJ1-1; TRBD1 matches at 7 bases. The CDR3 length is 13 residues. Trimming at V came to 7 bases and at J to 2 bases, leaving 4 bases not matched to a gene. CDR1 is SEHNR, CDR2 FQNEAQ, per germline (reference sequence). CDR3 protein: CASTRDSNTEAFF. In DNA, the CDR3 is TGTGCCAGCACCCGGGACAGTAACACTGAAGCTTTCTTT. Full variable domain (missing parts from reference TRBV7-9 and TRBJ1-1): DTGVSQNPRHKITKRGQNVTFRCDPISEHNRLYWYRQTLGQGPEFLTYFQNEAQLEKSRLLSDRFSAERPKGSFSTLEIQRTEQGDSAMYLCASTRDSNTEAFFGQGTRLTVV.

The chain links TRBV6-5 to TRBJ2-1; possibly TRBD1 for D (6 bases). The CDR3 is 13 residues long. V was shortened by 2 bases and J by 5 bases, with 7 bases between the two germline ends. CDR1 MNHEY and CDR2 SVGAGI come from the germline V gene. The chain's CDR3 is CASSYRGNNEQFF. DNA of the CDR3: TGTGCCAGCAGTTACAGGGGGAACAATGAGCAGTTCTTC.

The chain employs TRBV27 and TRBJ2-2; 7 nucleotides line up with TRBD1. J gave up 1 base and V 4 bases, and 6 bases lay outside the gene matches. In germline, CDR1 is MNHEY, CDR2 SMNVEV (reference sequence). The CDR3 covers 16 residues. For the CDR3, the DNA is TGTGCCAGCAGTTCCCTACGACAGGGGAACACCGGGGAGCTGTTTTTT. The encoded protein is CASSSLRQGNTGELFF.

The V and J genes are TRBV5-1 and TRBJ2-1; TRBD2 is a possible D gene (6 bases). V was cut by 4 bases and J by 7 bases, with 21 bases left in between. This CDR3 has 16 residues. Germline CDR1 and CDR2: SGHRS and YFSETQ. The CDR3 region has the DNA TGCGCCAGCAGCAGGGATAGCGGTGGTTCTGGGAATGAGCAGTTCTTC. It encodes CASSRDSGGSGNEQFF.

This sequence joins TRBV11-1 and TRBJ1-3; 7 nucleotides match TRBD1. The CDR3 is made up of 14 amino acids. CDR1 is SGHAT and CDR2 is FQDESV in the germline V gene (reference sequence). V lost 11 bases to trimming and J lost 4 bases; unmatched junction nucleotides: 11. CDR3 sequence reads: CAGQGVGGGNTIYF. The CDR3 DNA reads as TGTGCCGGTCAGGGGGTAGGTGGGGGAAACACCATATATTTT.

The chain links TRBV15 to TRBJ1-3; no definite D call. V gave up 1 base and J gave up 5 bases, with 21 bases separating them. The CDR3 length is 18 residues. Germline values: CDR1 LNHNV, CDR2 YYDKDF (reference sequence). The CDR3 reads CATSRGAVAGSSRNTIYF. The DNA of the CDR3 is TGTGCCACCAGCAGAGGCGCCGTGGCAGGTTCGTCGAGAAACACCATATATTTT. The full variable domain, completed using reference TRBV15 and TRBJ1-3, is DAMVIQNPRYQVTQFGKPVTLSCSQTLNHNVMYWYQQKSSQAPKLLFHYYDKDFNNEADTPDNFQSRRPNTSFCFLDIRSPGLGDTAMYLCATSRGAVAGSSRNTIYFGEGSWLTVV.

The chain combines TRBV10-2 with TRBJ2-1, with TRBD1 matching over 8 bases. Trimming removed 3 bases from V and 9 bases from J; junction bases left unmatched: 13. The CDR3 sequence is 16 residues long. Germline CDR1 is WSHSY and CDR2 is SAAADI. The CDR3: CASSDSSGTGRGEQFF. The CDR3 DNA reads TGCGCCAGCAGTGACAGCTCCGGGACAGGAAGAGGTGAGCAGTTCTTC.

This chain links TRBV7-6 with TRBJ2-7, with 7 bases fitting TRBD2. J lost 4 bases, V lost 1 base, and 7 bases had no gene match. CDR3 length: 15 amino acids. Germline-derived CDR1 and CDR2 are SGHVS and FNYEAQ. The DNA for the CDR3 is TGTGCCAGCAGCTTAGGCGGGAGTGCCGCTTACGAGCAGTACTTC. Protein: CASSLGGSAAYEQYF.

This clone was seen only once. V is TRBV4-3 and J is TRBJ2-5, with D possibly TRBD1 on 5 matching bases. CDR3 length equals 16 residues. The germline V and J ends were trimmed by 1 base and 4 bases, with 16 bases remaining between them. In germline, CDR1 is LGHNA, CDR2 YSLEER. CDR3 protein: CASSQAAQGLGETQYF. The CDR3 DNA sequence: TGCGCCAGCAGCCAAGCGGCGCAGGGTCTCGGAGAGACCCAGTACTTC.

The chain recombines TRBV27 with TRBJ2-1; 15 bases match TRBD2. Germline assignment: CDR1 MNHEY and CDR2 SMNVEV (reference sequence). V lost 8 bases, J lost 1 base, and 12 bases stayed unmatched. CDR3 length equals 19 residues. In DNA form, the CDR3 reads TGTGCCAGCTGGACCGGACTAGCGGGAGGGCAAACGTCCTACAATGAGCAGTTCTTC. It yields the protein CASWTGLAGGQTSYNEQFF.

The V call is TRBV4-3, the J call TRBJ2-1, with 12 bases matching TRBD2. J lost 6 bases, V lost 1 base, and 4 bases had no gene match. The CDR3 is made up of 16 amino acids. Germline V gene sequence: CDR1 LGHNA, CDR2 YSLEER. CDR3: CASSQGLAGATNEQFF. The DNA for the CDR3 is TGCGCCAGCAGCCAAGGACTAGCGGGGGCCACCAATGAGCAGTTCTTC.

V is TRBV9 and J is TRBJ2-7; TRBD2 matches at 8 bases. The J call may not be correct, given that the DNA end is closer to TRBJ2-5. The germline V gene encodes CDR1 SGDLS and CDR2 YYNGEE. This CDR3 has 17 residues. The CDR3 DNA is TGTGCCAGCAGCGTAGCAGCTAGCGGGCACTACCTAGAGACCCAGTACTTC. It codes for CASSVAASGHYLETQYF.

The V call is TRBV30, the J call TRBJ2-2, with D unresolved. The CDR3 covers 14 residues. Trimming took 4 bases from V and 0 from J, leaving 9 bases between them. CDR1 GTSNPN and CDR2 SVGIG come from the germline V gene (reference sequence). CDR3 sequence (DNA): TGTGCCTGGAACTACCGTTCGAACACCGGGGAGCTGTTTTTT. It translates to CAWNYRSNTGELFF.

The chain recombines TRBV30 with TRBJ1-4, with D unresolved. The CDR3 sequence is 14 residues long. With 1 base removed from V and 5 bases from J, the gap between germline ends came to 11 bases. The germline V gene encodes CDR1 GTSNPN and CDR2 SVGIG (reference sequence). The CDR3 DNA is TGTGCCTGGAGTGAGTCGACAAAAAATGAAAAACTGTTTTTT. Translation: CAWSESTKNEKLFF.

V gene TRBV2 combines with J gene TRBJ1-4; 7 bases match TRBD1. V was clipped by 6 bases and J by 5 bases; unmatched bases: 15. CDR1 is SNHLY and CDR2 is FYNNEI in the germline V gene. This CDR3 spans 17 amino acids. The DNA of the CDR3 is TGTGCCAGCAGCTACGGACAGGTTCGGCAAGAGAATGAAAAACTGTTTTTT. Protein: CASSYGQVRQENEKLFF.